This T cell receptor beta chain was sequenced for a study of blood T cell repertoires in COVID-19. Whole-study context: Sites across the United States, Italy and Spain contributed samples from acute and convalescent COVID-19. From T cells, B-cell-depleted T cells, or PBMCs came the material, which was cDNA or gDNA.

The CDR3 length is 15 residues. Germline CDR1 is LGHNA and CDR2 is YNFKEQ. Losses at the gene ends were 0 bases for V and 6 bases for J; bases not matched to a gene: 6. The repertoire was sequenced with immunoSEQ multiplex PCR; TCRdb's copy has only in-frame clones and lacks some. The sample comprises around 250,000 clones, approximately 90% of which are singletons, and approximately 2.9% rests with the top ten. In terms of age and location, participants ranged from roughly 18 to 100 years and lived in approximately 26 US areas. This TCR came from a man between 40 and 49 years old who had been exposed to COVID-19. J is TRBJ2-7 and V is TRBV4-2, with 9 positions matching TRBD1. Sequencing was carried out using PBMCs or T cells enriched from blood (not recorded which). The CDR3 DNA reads TGTGCCAGCAGCCAAGATTGGGGACAGGGCCGCGAGCAGTACTTC. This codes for CASSQDWGQGREQYF.